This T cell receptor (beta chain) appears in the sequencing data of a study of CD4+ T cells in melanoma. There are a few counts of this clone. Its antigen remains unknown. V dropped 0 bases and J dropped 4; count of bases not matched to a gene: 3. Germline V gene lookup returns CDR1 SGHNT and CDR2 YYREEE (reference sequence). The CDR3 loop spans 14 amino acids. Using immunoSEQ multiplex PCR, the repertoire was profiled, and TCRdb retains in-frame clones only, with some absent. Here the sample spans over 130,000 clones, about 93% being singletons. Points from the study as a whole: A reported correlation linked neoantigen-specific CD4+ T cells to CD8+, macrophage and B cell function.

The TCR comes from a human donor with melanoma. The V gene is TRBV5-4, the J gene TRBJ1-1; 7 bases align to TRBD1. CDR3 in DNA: TGTGCCAGCAGCTTGGAAGGGGGCATCACTGAAGCTTTCTTT. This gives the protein CASSLEGGITEAFF.